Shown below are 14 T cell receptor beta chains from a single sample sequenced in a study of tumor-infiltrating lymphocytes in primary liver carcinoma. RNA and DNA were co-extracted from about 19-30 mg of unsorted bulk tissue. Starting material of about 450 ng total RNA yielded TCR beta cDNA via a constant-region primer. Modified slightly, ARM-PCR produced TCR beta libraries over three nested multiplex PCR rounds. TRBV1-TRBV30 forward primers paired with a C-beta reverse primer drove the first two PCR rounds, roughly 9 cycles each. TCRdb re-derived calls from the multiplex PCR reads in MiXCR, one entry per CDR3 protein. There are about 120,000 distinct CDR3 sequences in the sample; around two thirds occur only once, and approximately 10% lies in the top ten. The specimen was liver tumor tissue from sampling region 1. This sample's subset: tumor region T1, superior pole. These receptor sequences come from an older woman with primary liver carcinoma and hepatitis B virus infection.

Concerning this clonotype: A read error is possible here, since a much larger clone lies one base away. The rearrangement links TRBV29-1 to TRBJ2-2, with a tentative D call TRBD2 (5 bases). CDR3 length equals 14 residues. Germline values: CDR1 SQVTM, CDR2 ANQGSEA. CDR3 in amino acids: CNVGKLANTGELFF. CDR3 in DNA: TGCAACGTTGGTAAACTAGCGAACACCGGGGAGCTGTTTTTT.

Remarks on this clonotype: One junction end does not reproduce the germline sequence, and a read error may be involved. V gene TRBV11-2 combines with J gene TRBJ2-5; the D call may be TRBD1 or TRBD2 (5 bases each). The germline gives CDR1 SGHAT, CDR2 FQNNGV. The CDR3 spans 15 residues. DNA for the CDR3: TGTGCCAACAGCTCCCCCTGCGAGGGGAGAGAGACCCAGTACTTC. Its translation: CANSSPCEGRETQYF.

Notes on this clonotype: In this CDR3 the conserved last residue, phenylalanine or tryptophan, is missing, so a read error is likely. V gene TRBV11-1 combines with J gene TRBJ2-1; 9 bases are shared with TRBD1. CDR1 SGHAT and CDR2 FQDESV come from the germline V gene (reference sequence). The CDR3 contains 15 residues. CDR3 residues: CASSAGTGRFNEQFL. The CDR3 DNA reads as TGTGCCAGCAGCGCCGGGACAGGGAGGTTCAATGAACAGTTCCTC.

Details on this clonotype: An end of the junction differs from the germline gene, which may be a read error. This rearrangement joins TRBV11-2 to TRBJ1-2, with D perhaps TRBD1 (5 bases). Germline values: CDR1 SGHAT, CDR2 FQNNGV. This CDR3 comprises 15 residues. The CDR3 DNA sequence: TGTGCCAGCAGCTTAGCCCCCCGGGGACGCTATGGCCACACCTTC. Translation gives CASSLAPRGRYGHTF. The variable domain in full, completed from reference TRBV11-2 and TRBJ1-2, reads EAGVAQSPRYKIIEKRQSVAFWCNPISGHATLYWYQQILGQGPKLLIQFQNNGVVDDSQLPKDRFSAERLKGVDSTLKIQPAKLEDSAVYLCASSLAPRGRYGHTFGSGTRLTVV.

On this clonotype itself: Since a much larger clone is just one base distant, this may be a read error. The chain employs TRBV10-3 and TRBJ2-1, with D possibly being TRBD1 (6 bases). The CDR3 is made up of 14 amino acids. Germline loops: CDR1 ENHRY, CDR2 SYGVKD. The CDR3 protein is CAISETDSYDEQFF. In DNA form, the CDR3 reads TGTGCCATCAGTGAGACGGACAGCTACGATGAGCAGTTCTTC.

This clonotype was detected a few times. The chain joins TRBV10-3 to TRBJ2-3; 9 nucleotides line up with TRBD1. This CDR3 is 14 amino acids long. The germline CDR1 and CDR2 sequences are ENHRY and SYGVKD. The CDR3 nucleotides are TGTGTCACCCGGACAGGGGCCCTGGGGGATACGCAGTATTTT. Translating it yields CVTRTGALGDTQYF.

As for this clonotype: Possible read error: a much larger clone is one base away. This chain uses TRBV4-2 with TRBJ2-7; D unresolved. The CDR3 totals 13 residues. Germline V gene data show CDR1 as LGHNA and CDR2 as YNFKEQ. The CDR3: CAISQRVDYEQYF. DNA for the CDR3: TGTGCCATCAGCCAAAGGGTTGATTACGAGCAGTACTTC.

CDR3 loop: CSARDHPGALSNQPQHF. CDR3 nucleotide sequence: TGCAGTGCTAGAGATCACCCGGGCGCCCTTAGCAATCAGCCCCAGCATTTT. This chain connects TRBV20-1 to TRBJ1-5; D uncertain. V dropped 0 bases and J dropped 0 bases, with 15 bases sitting between them. The germline V gene encodes CDR1 DFQATT and CDR2 SNEGSKA (reference sequence). The CDR3 contains 17 residues.

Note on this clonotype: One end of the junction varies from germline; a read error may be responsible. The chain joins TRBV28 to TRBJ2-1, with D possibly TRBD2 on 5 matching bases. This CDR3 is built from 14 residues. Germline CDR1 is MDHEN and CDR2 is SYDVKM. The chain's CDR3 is CASLPRGINNEQIF. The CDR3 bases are TGTGCCAGCCTCCCCCGGGGAATTAACAATGAGCAGATCTTC.

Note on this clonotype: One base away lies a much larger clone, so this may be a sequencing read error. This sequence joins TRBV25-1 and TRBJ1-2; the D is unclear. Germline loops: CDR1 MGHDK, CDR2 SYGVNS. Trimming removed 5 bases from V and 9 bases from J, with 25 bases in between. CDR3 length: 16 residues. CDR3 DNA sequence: TGTGCCAGCAGTACCTCGGGCGACGGCCGACTAGTTAGCTACACCTTC. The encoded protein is CASSTSGDGRLVSYTF.

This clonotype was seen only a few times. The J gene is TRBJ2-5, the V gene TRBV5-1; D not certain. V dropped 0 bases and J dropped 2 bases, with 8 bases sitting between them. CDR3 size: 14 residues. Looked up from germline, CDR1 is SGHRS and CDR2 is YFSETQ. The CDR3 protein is CASSLDPSQETQYF. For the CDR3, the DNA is TGCGCCAGCAGCTTGGACCCTTCGCAAGAGACCCAGTACTTC.

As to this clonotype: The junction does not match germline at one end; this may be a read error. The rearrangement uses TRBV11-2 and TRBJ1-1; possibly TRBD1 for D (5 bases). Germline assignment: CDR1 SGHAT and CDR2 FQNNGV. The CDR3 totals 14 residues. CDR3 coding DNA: TGTGCCGGCAGCCGACAGCGCACGGGAGGTGAAGCTTTCTTT. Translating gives CAGSRQRTGGEAFF.

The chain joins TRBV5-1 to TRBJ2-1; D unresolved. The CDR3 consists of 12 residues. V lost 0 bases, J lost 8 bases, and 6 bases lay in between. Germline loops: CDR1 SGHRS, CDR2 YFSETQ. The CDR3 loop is CASSLALDEQFF. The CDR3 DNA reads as TGCGCCAGCAGCTTGGCCCTGGATGAGCAGTTCTTC.

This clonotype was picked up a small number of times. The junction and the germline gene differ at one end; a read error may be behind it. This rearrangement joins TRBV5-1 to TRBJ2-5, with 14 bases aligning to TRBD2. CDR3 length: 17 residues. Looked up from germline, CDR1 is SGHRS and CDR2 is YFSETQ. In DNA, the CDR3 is TGCGCCAGCAGCTTTGGACTAGCGGGAGGCCCCGGGGAGATCCAGTACTTC. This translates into CASSFGLAGGPGEIQYF.